A single sample is the source of the 23 T cell receptor beta chains below, sequenced in a study of blood T cell repertoires in COVID-19. Sequencing used immunoSEQ multiplex PCR; TCRdb keeps in-frame clones, though not all of them. There are 450,000 to 600,000 clones in the sample; about nine tenths occur only once, and 0.7% lies in the top ten. The source material was PBMCs or T cells enriched from blood (not recorded which). These TCRs come from a woman aged 18 to 35 who had recovered from COVID-19.

The V and J genes are TRBV28 and TRBJ1-2; 8 nucleotides align to TRBD1. The CDR3 contains 15 residues. Germline V gives CDR1 MDHEN, CDR2 SYDVKM. Germline trimming cut 6 bases from V and 3 bases from J; bases unmatched to any gene: 9. In nucleotides, the CDR3 is TGTGCCAGCAGACCCCGGACAGGGAGCGACTATGGCTACACCTTC. This gives the protein CASRPRTGSDYGYTF.

This clone was seen a handful of times. This chain connects TRBV4-1 to TRBJ1-2; TRBD1 matches 7 bases. V shed 3 bases, J shed 8 bases, and the junction held 18 bases outside the gene matches. Germline values: CDR1 MGHRA, CDR2 YSYEKL. This CDR3 comprises 17 residues. The CDR3 DNA sequence: TGCGCCAGCAGCCATCTTCAGGTTCAGGGGGTTCGGGACGGCTACACCTTC. Translated, it gives CASSHLQVQGVRDGYTF.

The rearrangement links TRBV27 to TRBJ1-4; maybe TRBD1 (5 bases). CDR1 is MNHEY and CDR2 is SMNVEV in the germline V gene (reference sequence). The CDR3 loop spans 14 amino acids. V was pared by 6 bases and J by 8 bases, with 16 bases between. The CDR3 bases are TGTGCCAGCAGAGGGGCCCTGGACGTGGAAAAACTGTTTTTT. It translates to CASRGALDVEKLFF. The whole variable domain, filled in from reference TRBV27 and TRBJ1-4, reads EAQVTQNPRYLITVTGKKLTVTCSQNMNHEYMSWYRQDPGLGLRQIYYSMNVEVTDKGDVPEGYKVSRKEKRNFPLILESPSPNQTSLYFCASRGALDVEKLFFGSGTQLSVL.

The CDR3 sequence: CAISELTGANTEAFF. The CDR3 DNA reads as TGTGCCATCAGTGAGCTGACAGGGGCGAACACTGAAGCTTTCTTT. The gene calls are TRBV10-3 and TRBJ1-1; 8 bases line up with TRBD1. The CDR3 loop spans 15 amino acids. The germline V gene has CDR1 ENHRY and CDR2 SYGVKD. After removal of 2 bases from V and 1 base from J, the junction contained 3 bases not matched to a gene.

The J gene is TRBJ2-7, the V gene TRBV7-6; D remains ambiguous. The CDR3 runs to 14 residues. Germline loops: CDR1 SGHVS, CDR2 FNYEAQ. The germline V and J ends were trimmed by 4 bases and 1 base, with 11 bases remaining between them. The CDR3 DNA is TGTGCCAGCAGCTCAAAGACTGAGTCCTACGAGCAGTACTTC. Its protein product is CASSSKTESYEQYF.

The chain recombines TRBV12-5 with TRBJ1-4; 8 bases align to TRBD1. Trimming cost V 6 bases and J 8 bases; bases outside gene matches: 5. This CDR3 region has 13 residues. Germline lookup yields CDR1 LGHNT and CDR2 FRNRAP. The CDR3 nucleotides are TGTGCTAGTGGCGGACAGGGACGGGAAAAACTGTTTTTT. Encoded protein: CASGGQGREKLFF.

This rearrangement joins TRBV7-8 to TRBJ1-5; TRBD1 agrees at 9 bases. There are 14 residues in the CDR3. The germline gives CDR1 SGHVS, CDR2 FQNEAQ. V lost 5 bases and J lost 6; bases outside the gene matches: 5. This CDR3 reads CASSRTGVAQPQHF. Written as DNA, the CDR3 is TGTGCCAGCAGCCGGACAGGGGTTGCTCAGCCCCAGCATTTT.

This clone showed up just once. This rearrangement joins TRBV2 to TRBJ1-5, with TRBD1 identical over 11 bases. Trimming cost V 1 base and J 6 bases; bases outside gene matches: 8. The length of the CDR3 is 17 residues. CDR1 is SNHLY and CDR2 is FYNNEI in the germline V gene. The CDR3 sequence: CASSEDGQGASRQPQHF. In nucleotides, the CDR3 is TGTGCCAGCAGTGAAGACGGACAGGGGGCGTCGCGTCAGCCCCAGCATTTT.

This clone came up once. V usage is TRBV5-1 and J usage is TRBJ1-1, with D unclear. Trimming removed 7 bases from V and 4 bases from J, with 14 bases in between. Germline V CDR1 and CDR2: SGHRS, YFSETQ. The CDR3 totals 13 residues. CDR3 in DNA: TGCGCCAGCCGTGGAGGGCCGGTCACTGAAGCTTTCTTT. The encoded protein is CASRGGPVTEAFF. Full variable domain (missing parts from reference TRBV5-1 and TRBJ1-1): KAGVTQTPRYLIKTRGQQVTLSCSPISGHRSVSWYQQTPGQGLQFLFEYFSETQRNKGNFPGRFSGRQFSNSRSEMNVSTLELGDSALYLCASRGGPVTEAFFGQGTRLTVV.

The V gene is TRBV12-3 or TRBV12-4, the J gene TRBJ1-1; no definite D call. Trimming took off 7 bases at V and 1 base at J, with 10 bases between the two ends. This CDR3 contains 13 residues. In DNA form, the CDR3 reads TGTGCCAGCAAATTTCCAGGGAACACTGAAGCTTTCTTT. This translates into CASKFPGNTEAFF.

The chain links TRBV28 to TRBJ1-6; 7 nucleotides line up with TRBD1. The ends lost 3 bases at V and 10 bases at J; junction bases unmatched: 21. Germline loops: CDR1 MDHEN, CDR2 SYDVKM. The CDR3 has 19 residues. The CDR3 region is CASSFPLTDRRRLGSPLHF. Here the CDR3 DNA reads TGTGCCAGCAGTTTCCCTTTAACGGACAGGAGGCGACTTGGATCACCCCTCCACTTT.

This clone was recorded a few times. The chain recombines TRBV2 with TRBJ1-5; the D gene is possibly TRBD1 (6 bases). Per the germline V gene, CDR1 is SNHLY and CDR2 is FYNNEI. V was pared by 5 bases and J by 1 base, with 6 bases between. The CDR3 has 13 residues. The CDR3 reads CASSTGSNQPQHF. CDR3 bases: TGTGCCAGCAGTACAGGGAGCAATCAGCCCCAGCATTTT.

This rearrangement joins TRBV19 to TRBJ2-3; 9 bases map to TRBD2. V lost 5 bases to trimming and J lost 3 bases; unmatched junction nucleotides: 21. The CDR3 extends over 20 amino acids. Germline loops: CDR1 LNHDA, CDR2 SQIVND (reference sequence). The CDR3 sequence: CASSPADGAGGPVETDTQYF. In DNA form, the CDR3 reads TGTGCCAGTAGTCCCGCCGATGGGGCGGGGGGGCCTGTCGAGACAGATACGCAGTATTTT.

The V and J genes are TRBV9 and TRBJ2-2, with 7 positions matching TRBD2. The CDR3 has 15 amino acids. Trimming cost V 4 bases and J 5 bases; bases outside gene matches: 8. Germline assignment: CDR1 SGDLS and CDR2 YYNGEE. The CDR3 reads CASSLAGTMTGELFF. CDR3 DNA sequence: TGTGCCAGCAGCTTAGCCGGGACTATGACCGGGGAGCTGTTTTTT.

The J gene is TRBJ2-7, the V gene TRBV6-5, with D perhaps matching TRBD1 (6 bases). V was pared by 2 bases and J by 5 bases, with 7 bases between. The germline V gene has CDR1 MNHEY and CDR2 SVGAGI. This CDR3 comprises 12 residues. CDR3 residues: CASSYQGNEQYF. The CDR3 bases are TGTGCCAGCAGTTACCAGGGGAACGAGCAGTACTTC.

The chain carries TRBV19 and TRBJ1-1; TRBD1 might be the D (5 bases). Trimming took off 7 bases at V and 1 base at J, with 19 bases between the two ends. Germline-derived CDR1 and CDR2 are LNHDA and SQIVND (reference sequence). This CDR3 is 16 amino acids long. The CDR3 region is CASTPRGAGGNTEAFF. The CDR3 nucleotides are TGTGCCAGTACCCCCCGGGGCGCCGGGGGGAACACTGAAGCTTTCTTT.

Written as DNA, the CDR3 is TGTGCTAGTGGTTTGGTCTTAACAGGGACGAAGAACACTGAAGCTTTCTTT. Translating it yields CASGLVLTGTKNTEAFF. This chain connects TRBV12-5 to TRBJ1-1; TRBD1 is a possible D gene (6 bases). Germline lookup yields CDR1 LGHNT and CDR2 FRNRAP. The CDR3 totals 17 residues. V gave up 0 bases and J gave up 1 base, with 15 bases separating them.

The chain carries TRBV6-5 and TRBJ1-1, with unresolved D. V was trimmed by 10 bases and J by 0 bases, leaving 15 bases between them. Looked up from germline, CDR1 is MNHEY and CDR2 is SVGAGI. The CDR3 length is 14 residues. CDR3 region: CAITGRSMNTEAFF. The CDR3 DNA reads TGTGCCATCACTGGCCGGAGCATGAACACTGAAGCTTTCTTT.

The rearrangement joins TRBV3-1 (or the pseudogene TRBV3-2) to TRBJ2-3; 14 bases fit TRBD2. V lost 2 bases and J lost 6; bases outside the gene matches: 7. CDR3 length equals 17 residues. Germline V gene lookup returns CDR1 LGHDT and CDR2 YNNKEL (reference sequence). The CDR3 DNA sequence: TGTGCCAGCAGCCAACCAGGGACTAGCGGGGGAGCGGATACGCAGTATTTT. It yields the protein CASSQPGTSGGADTQYF.

The gene calls are TRBV6-5 and TRBJ1-5, with TRBD1 matching 7 bases. CDR1 is MNHEY and CDR2 is SVGAGI in the germline V gene. This CDR3 has 15 residues. Losses at the gene ends were 2 bases for V and 4 bases for J; bases not matched to a gene: 5. CDR3 in amino acids: CASSYRAGGNQPQHF. Written as DNA, the CDR3 is TGTGCCAGCAGTTACAGGGCAGGGGGGAATCAGCCCCAGCATTTT.

The V gene is TRBV30, the J gene TRBJ2-7, with 7 nucleotides matching TRBD1. The germline gives CDR1 GTSNPN, CDR2 SVGIG (reference sequence). Unmatched junction bases numbered 7, after V lost 4 bases and J lost 4 bases. This CDR3 has 13 residues. CDR3 sequence: CAWTLTGLYEQYF. CDR3 DNA sequence: TGTGCCTGGACTCTGACAGGGCTATACGAGCAGTACTTC.

In regard to this clone: The same CDR3 can be traced to other DNA sequences in this sample. CDR3 residues: CASDRQGTGYGYTF. The CDR3 DNA is TGTGCCAGTGATAGACAGGGGACGGGCTATGGCTACACCTTC. The chain employs TRBV19 and TRBJ1-2; 8 bases line up with TRBD1. The trim removed 8 bases at V and 4 bases at J, leaving 9 bases unmatched. The CDR3 extends over 14 amino acids. Germline V lookup: CDR1 LNHDA, CDR2 SQIVND (reference sequence).

A single count supports this clone. The rearrangement links TRBV7-6 to TRBJ1-5, with no clear D. The CDR3 has 13 residues. Trimming removed 2 bases at V and 4 bases at J, with 6 bases between. Germline V gives CDR1 SGHVS, CDR2 FNYEAQ. The CDR3 DNA reads as TGTGCCAGCAGCTTAAGCCCAAATCAGCCCCAGCATTTT. This sequence encodes CASSLSPNQPQHF.